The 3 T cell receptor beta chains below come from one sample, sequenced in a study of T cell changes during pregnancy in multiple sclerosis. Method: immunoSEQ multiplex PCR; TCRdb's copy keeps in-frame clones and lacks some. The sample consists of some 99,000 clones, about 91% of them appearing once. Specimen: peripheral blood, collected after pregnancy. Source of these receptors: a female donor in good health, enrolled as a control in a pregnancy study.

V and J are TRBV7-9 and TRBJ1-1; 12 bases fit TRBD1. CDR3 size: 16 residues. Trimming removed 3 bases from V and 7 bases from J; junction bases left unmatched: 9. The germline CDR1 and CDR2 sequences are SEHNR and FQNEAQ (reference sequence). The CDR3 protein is CASSFGTGGASGEAFF. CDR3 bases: TGTGCCAGCAGCTTCGGGACAGGGGGCGCAAGCGGTGAAGCTTTCTTT.

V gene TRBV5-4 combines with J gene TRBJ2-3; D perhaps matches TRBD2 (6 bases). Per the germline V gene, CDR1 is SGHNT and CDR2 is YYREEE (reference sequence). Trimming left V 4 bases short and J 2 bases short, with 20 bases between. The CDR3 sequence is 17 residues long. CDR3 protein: CASSALGRAGPTDTQYF. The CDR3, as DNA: TGTGCCAGCAGCGCTCTTGGACGAGCGGGTCCCACAGATACGCAGTATTTT.

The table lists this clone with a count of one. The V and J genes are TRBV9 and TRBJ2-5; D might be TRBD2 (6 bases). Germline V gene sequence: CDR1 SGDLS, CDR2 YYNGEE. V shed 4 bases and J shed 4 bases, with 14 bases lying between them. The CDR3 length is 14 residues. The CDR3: CASSPPKAGETQYF. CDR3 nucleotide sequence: TGTGCCAGCAGCCCACCCAAAGCGGGAGAGACCCAGTACTTC.